This T cell receptor (beta chain) is drawn from a study of blood T cells in healthy people across ages. Study observations and caveats: Donor CMV status was unknown, possibly confounding expanded clonotype changes. Diversity was estimated from one million T cells, and these estimates were considered underestimates.

It was with a sample-barcoded 5' primer and a J-beta primer mix that a second PCR of roughly 7 to 12 cycles was run. TCRdb processed the 5' RACE reads anew with MiXCR; each CDR3 protein has one entry. The sample carries under 1,100,000 distinct CDR3 sequences, approximately 25% recorded once. This CDR3 is 15 amino acids long. With 6 bases clipped from V and 10 bases from J, the junction kept 10 bases outside the gene matches. Germline loops: CDR1 MNHEY, CDR2 SVGEGT. Only a few counts were recorded for this clonotype. Its specificity is not known. The sample also formed part of further work on T cells of mothers and their children. That work states: The second PCR's M1S primer added sample barcodes and 2-4 random nucleotides.

The receptor comes from a girl aged 2 to 9 in good health. The gene calls are TRBV6-2 or TRBV6-3 and TRBJ1-6; 9 bases match TRBD1. The specimen was blood. In DNA, the CDR3 is TGTGCCAGCAGCTATCTGACAGGGGGTAGATCACCCCTCCACTTT. It translates to CASSYLTGGRSPLHF.